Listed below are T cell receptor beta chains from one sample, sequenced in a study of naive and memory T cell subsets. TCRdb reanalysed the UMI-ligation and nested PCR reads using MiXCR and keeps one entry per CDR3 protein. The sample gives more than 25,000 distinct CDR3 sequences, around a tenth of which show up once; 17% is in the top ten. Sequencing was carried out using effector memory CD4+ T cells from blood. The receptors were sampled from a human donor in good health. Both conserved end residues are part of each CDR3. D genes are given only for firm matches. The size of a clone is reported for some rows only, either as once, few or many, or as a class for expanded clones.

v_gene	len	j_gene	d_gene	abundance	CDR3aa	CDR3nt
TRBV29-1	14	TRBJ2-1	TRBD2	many	CSVGTSGRAHEQFF	TGCAGCGTGGGGACTAGCGGGAGGGCCCATGAGCAGTTCTTC
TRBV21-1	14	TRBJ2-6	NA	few	CASSKEAGANVLTF	TGTGCCAGCAGCAAGGAGGCTGGGGCCAACGTCCTGACTTTC
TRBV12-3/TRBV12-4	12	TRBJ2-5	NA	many	CASSRQEETQYF	TGTGCCAGCAGTCGACAGGAAGAGACCCAGTACTTC
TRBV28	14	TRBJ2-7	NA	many	CASSDHSVTLEQYF	TGTGCCAGCAGTGACCACTCTGTGACCCTCGAGCAGTACTTC
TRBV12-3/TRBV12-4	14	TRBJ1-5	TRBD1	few	CASSSRQGNQPQHF	TGTGCCAGCAGTTCTCGACAGGGTAATCAGCCCCAGCATTTT
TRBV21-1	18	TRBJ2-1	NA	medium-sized	CASSKVGGVGDSLCEQFF	TGTGCCAGCAGCAAAGTTGGGGGGGTTGGGGACTCATTATGTGAGCAGTTCTTC
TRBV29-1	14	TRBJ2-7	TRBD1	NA	CSVARTGWAYEQYF	TGCAGCGTTGCCCGGACAGGATGGGCCTACGAGCAGTACTTC
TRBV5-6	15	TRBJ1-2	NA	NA	CASSNNRVSYYGYTF	TGTGCCAGCAGCAACAACAGGGTTTCATACTATGGCTACACCTTC
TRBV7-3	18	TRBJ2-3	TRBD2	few	CASSLTTASGRSADTQYF	TGTGCCAGCAGCTTAACGACGGCTAGCGGGAGGTCGGCAGATACGCAGTATTTT
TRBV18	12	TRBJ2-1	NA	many	CASSQLVGEQFF	TGTGCCAGCTCGCAACTCGTAGGAGAGCAGTTCTTC